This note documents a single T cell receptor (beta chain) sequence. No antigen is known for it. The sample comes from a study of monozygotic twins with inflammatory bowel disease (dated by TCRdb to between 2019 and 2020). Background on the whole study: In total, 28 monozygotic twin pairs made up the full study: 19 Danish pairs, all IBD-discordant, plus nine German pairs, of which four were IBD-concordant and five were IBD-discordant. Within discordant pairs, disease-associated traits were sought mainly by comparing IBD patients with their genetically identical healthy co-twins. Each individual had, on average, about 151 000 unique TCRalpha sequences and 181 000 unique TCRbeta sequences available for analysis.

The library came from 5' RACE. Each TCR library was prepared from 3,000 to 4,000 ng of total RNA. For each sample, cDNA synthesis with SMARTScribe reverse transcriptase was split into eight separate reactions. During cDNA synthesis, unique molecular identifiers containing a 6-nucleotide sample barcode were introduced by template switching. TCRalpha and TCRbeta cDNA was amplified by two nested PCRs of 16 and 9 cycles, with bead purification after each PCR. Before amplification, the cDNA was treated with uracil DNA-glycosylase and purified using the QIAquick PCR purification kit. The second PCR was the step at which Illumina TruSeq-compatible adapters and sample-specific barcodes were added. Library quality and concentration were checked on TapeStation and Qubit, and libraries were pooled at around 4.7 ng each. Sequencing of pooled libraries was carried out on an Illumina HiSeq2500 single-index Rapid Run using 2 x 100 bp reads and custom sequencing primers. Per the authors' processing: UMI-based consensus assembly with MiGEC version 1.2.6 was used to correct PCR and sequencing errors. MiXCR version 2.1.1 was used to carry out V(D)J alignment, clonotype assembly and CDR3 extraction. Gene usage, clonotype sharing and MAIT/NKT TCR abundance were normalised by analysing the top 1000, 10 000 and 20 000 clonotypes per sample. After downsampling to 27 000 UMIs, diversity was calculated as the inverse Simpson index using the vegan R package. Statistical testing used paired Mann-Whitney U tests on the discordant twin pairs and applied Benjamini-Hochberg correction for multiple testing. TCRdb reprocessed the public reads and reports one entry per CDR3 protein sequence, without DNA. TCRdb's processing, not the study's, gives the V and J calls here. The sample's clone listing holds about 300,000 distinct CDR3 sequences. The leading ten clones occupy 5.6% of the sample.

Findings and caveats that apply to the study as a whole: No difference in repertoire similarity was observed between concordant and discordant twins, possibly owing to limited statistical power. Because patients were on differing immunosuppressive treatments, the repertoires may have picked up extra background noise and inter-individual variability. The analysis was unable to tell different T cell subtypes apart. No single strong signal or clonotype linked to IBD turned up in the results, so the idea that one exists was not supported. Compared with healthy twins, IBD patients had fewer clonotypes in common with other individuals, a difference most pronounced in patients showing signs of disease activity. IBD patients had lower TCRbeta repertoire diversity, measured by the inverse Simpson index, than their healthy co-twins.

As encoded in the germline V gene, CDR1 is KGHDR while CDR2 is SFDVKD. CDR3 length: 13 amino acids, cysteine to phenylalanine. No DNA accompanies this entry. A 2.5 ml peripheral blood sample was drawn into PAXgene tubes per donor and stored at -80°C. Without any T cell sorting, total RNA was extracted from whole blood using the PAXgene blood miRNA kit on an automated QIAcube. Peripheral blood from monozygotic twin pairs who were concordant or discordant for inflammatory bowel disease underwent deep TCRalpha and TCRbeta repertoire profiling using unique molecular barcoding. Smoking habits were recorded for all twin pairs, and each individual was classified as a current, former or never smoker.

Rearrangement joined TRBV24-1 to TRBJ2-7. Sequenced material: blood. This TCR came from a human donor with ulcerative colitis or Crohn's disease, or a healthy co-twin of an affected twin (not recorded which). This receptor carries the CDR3 CATSDAVTYEQYF.